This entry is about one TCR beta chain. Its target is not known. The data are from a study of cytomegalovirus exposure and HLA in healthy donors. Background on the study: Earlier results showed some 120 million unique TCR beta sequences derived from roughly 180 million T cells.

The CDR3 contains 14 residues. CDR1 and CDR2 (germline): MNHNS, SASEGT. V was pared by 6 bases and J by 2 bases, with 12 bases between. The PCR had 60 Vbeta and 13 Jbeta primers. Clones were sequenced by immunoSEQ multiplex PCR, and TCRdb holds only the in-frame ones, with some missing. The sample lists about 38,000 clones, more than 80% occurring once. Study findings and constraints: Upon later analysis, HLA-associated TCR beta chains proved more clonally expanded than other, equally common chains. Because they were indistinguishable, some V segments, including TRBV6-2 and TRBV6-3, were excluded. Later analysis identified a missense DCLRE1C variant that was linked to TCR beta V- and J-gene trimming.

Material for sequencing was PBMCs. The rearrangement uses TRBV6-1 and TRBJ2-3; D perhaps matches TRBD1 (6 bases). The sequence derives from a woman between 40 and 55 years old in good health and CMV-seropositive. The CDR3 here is CASRPGHSTDTQYF. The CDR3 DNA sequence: TGTGCCAGCAGGCCGGGACACTCCACAGATACGCAGTATTTT.